This T cell receptor beta chain emerged from a study of cytomegalovirus exposure and HLA in healthy donors. Of note for this clone: Its antigen is as yet unknown.

J gave up 6 bases and V 0 bases, and 11 bases lay outside the gene matches. Germline loops: CDR1 ENHRY, CDR2 SYGVKD. The CDR3 has 19 amino acids. Study-wide findings and caveats: The study put some 160 TCR beta chains on its list as cytomegalovirus-associated. For most TCR sequences rarity was the rule, although some public TCRs occurred in many donors.

Produced via immunoSEQ multiplex PCR; TCRdb's table is partial and in-frame only. The sample includes 200,000 to 300,000 clones, about 87% seen only once; the top ten take about 3%. This chain connects TRBV10-3 to TRBJ2-2; TRBD2 aligns across 12 bases. This receptor was obtained from a man between 18 and 35 years old in good health and CMV-seronegative. Source material: PBMCs. In DNA, the CDR3 is TGTGCCATCAGTGAGTCAGGACTAGCGGGATATGCAACACCCGGGGAGCTGTTTTTT. Its protein is CAISESGLAGYATPGELFF.